Presented here are 10 T cell receptor beta chains from one specimen sequenced in a study of shared clonotypes between healthy human individuals. Some clones are missing from TCRdb's copy, which holds only in-frame ones; the method was immunoSEQ multiplex PCR. The table records over a million clones, about four fifths of them present only once. Sequenced: memory CD4+ T cells from PBMCs. Subset in this sample: CD45RA-negative fraction. These TCRs come from a man younger than 35 in good health. Some clones in this sample may be carry-over from other donors' samples.

DNA for the CDR3: TGTGCCACACATCGGGGGAACACTGAAGCTTTCTTT. Translated: CATHRGNTEAFF. The chain joins TRBV6-6 to TRBJ1-1; D ambiguous. CDR1 and CDR2 from the germline V gene are MNHNY and SVGAGI (reference sequence). The ends were cut back, 10 bases at V and 1 base at J, with 10 bases in the middle. CDR3 length: 12 residues.

This chain joins TRBV20-1 and TRBJ2-1, with D uncertain. The CDR3 consists of 9 residues. The V end lost 6 bases, the J end lost 8 bases, and 5 bases lay between the germline ends. Germline V gene lookup returns CDR1 DFQATT and CDR2 SNEGSKA (reference sequence). The CDR3 sequence: CSALYEQFF. Here the CDR3 DNA reads TGCAGTGCCCTGTATGAGCAGTTCTTC.

The rearrangement uses TRBV11-2 and TRBJ1-1; 7 bases fit TRBD1. The CDR3 has 15 residues. V was clipped by 5 bases and J by 4 bases; unmatched bases: 10. CDR1 SGHAT and CDR2 FQNNGV come from the germline V gene. CDR3 region: CASSQLRGSSTEAFF. Written as DNA, the CDR3 is TGTGCCAGCAGCCAACTCAGGGGGAGTAGCACTGAAGCTTTCTTT.

For this clone: At the DNA level, this CDR3 is encoded by other sequences in the same sample as well. This chain connects TRBV5-1 to TRBJ2-1; 7 bases map to TRBD1. Germline V gene sequence: CDR1 SGHRS, CDR2 YFSETQ. V dropped 2 bases and J dropped 1; count of bases not matched to a gene: 6. This CDR3 contains 16 residues. CDR3 amino acids: CASSLRQGSSYNEQFF. CDR3 sequence (DNA): TGCGCCAGCAGCTTACGACAGGGCTCTTCCTACAATGAGCAGTTCTTC.

This chain joins TRBV30 and TRBJ2-1, with 10 bases aligning to TRBD2. The V gene's germline CDR1 is GTSNPN and CDR2 SVGIG (reference sequence). J gave up 9 bases and V 8 bases, and 10 bases lay outside the gene matches. This CDR3 has 13 residues. The CDR3 sequence: CARPGLAFSEQFF. The CDR3 DNA reads as TGTGCCCGCCCGGGACTAGCGTTCTCTGAGCAGTTCTTC.

The CDR3 is CASSWGQGNEQFF. CDR3 in DNA: TGCGCCAGCAGCTGGGGACAGGGAAATGAGCAGTTCTTC. This chain connects TRBV5-1 to TRBJ2-1; 9 nucleotides match TRBD1. The CDR3 sequence is 13 residues long. The germline V gene encodes CDR1 SGHRS and CDR2 YFSETQ. The trim removed 3 bases at V and 7 bases at J, leaving 2 bases unmatched.

The rearrangement links TRBV29-1 to TRBJ1-1, with D possibly being TRBD1 (5 bases). The CDR3 is made up of 14 amino acids. Per germline, CDR1 SQVTM and CDR2 ANQGSEA. Between the trimmed V and J ends, which lost 7 bases and 2 bases, there was a span of 17 bases. CDR3 loop: CSGGSWGFNTEAFF. CDR3 DNA: TGCAGCGGGGGATCTTGGGGGTTCAACACTGAAGCTTTCTTT.

This chain links TRBV14 with TRBJ2-2; D is uncertain. Per the germline V gene, CDR1 is SGHDN and CDR2 is FVKESK. V shed 2 bases and J shed 4 bases, with 11 bases lying between them. This CDR3 spans 15 amino acids. This CDR3 is CASSQRALGTGELFF. The CDR3 nucleotides read TGTGCCAGCAGCCAACGGGCCTTGGGCACCGGGGAGCTGTTTTTT. Full variable domain (rest looked up from reference TRBV14 and TRBJ2-2): EAGVTQFPSHSVIEKGQTVTLRCDPISGHDNLYWYRRVMGKEIKFLLHFVKESKQDESGMPNNRFLAERTGGTYSTLKVQPAELEDSGVYFCASSQRALGTGELFFGEGSRLTVL.

This clone was observed a handful of times. The rearrangement uses TRBV9 and TRBJ1-2; 7 bases match TRBD1. The V gene end was trimmed by 0 bases and the J gene end by 4 bases; junction bases not matched to a gene: 12. CDR3 size: 17 residues. CDR1 and CDR2 from the germline V gene are SGDLS and YYNGEE. The DNA for the CDR3 is TGTGCCAGCAGCGTAGAAGGGGCAGGGGGAGTTGGCTATGGCTACACCTTC. Translated: CASSVEGAGGVGYGYTF.

The chain employs TRBV29-1 and TRBJ2-3; 11 positions match TRBD2. With 7 bases clipped from V and 2 bases from J, the junction kept 5 bases outside the gene matches. The CDR3 extends over 14 amino acids. Germline V gives CDR1 SQVTM, CDR2 ANQGSEA. CDR3 sequence reads: CSARTSGLTDTQYF. Written as DNA, the CDR3 is TGCAGCGCCCGGACTAGCGGGCTCACAGATACGCAGTATTTT.